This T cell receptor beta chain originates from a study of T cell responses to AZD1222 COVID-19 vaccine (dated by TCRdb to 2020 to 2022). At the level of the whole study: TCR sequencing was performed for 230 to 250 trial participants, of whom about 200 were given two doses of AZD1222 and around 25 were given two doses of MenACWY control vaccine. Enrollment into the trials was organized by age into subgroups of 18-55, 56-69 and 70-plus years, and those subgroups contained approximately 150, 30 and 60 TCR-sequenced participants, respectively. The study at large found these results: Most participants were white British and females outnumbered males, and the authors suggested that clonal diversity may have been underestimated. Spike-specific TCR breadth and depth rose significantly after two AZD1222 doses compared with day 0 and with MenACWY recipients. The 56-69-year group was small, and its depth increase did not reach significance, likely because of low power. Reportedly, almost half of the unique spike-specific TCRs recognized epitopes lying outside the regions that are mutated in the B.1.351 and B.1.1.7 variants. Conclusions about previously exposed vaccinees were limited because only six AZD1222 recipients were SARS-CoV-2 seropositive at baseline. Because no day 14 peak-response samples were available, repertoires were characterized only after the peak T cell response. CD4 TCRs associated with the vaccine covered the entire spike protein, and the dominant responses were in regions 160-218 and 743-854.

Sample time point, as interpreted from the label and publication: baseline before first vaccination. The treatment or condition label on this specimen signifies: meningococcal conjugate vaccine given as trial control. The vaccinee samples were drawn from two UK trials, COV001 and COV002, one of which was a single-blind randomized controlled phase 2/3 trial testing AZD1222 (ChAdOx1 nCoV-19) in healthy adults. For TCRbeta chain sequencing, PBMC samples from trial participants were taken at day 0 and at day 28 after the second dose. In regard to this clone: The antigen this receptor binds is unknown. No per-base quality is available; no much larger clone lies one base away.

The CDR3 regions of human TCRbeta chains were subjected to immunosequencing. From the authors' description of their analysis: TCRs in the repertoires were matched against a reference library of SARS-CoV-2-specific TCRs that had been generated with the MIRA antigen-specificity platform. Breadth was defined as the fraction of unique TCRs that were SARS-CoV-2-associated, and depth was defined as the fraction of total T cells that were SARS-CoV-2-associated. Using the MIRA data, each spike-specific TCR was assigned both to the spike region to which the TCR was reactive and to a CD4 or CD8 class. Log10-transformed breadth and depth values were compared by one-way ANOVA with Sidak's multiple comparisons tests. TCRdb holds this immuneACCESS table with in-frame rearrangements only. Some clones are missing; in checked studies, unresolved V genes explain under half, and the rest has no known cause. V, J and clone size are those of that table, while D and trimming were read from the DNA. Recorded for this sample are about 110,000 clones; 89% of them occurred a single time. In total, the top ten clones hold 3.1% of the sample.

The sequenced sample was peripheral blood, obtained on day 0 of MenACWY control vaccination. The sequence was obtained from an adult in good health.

The nucleotide sequence is given as TGTGCCAGCAGCCTATCGACAGGGCGGCCTTATGGCTACACCTTC. Protein translation: CASSLSTGRPYGYTF. The chain was built from TRBV9 and TRBJ1-2, with 7 junctional bases fitting TRBD1. From the cysteine up to the phenylalanine, the CDR3 has a length of 15 residues. Kept here is only the CDR3 DNA, which spans 45 bases and is read in frame from base 1. At the junction V is shortened by 4 bases and J by 5 bases; bases outside the gene matches: 11. CDR1 and CDR2, looked up from the germline V gene, are SGDLS and YYNGEE.